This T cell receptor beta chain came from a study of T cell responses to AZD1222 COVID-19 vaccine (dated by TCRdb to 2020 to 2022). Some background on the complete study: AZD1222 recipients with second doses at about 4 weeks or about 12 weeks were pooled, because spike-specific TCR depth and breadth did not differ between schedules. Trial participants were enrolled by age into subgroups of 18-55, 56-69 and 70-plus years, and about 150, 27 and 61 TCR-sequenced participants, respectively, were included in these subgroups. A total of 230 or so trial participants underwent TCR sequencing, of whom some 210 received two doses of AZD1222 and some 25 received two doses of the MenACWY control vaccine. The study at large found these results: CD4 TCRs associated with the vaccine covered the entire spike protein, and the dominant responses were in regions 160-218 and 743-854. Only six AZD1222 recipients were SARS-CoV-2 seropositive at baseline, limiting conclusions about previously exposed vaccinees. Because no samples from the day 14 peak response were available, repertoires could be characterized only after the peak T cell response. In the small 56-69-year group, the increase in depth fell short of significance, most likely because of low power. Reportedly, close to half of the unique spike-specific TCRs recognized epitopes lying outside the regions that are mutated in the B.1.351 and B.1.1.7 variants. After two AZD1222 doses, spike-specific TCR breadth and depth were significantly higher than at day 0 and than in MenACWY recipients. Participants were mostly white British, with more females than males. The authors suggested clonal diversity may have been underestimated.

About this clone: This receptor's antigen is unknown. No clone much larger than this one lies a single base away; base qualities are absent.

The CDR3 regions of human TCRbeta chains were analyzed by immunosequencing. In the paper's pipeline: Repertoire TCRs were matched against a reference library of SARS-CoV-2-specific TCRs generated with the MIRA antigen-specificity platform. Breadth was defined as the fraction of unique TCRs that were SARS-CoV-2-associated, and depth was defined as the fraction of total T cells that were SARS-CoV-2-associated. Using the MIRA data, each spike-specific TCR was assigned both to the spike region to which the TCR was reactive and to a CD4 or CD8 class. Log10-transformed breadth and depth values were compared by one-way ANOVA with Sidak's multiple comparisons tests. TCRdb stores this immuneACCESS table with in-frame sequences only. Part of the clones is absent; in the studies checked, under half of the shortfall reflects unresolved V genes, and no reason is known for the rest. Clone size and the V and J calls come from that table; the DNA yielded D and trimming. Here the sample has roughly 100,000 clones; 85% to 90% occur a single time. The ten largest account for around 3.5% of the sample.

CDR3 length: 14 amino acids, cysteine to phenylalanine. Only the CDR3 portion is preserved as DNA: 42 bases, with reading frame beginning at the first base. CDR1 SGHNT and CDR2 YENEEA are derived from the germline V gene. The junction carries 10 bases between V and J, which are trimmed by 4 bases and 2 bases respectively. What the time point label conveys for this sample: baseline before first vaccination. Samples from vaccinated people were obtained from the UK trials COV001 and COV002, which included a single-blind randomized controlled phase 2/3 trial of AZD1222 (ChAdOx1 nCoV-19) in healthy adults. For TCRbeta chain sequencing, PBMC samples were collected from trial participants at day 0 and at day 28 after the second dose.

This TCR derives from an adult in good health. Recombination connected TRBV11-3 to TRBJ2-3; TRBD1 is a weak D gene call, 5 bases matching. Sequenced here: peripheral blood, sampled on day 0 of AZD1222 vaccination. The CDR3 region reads CASSSRTSTDTQYF. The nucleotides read TGTGCCAGCAGCTCGAGGACATCCACAGATACGCAGTATTTT.